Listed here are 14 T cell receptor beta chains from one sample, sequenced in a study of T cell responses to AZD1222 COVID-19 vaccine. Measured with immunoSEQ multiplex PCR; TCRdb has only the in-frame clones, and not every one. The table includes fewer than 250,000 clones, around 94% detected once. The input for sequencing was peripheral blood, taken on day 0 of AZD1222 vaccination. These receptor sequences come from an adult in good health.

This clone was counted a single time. CDR3 amino acids: CASSLPGTSYGYTF. In nucleotides, the CDR3 is TGTGCCAGCAGCCTACCCGGGACATCCTATGGCTACACCTTC. This chain links TRBV28 with TRBJ1-2; D may be TRBD1 (6 bases). V was trimmed by 6 bases and J by 4 bases, leaving 15 bases between them. This CDR3 comprises 14 residues. Germline CDR1 and CDR2: MDHEN and SYDVKM.

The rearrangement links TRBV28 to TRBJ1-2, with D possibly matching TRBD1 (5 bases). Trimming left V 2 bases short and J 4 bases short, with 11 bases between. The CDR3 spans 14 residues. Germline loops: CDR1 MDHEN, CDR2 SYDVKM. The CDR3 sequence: CASSLTQGAYGYTF. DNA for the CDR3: TGTGCCAGCAGTTTAACTCAGGGTGCCTATGGCTACACCTTC.

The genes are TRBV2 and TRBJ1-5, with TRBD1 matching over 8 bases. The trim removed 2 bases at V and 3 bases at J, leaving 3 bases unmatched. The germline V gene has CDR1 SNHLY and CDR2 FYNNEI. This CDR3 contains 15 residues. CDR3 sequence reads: CASSELGQVNQPQHF. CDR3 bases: TGTGCCAGCAGTGAATTGGGACAGGTCAATCAGCCCCAGCATTTT.

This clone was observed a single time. CDR3 in DNA: TGCAGCGTCGTGGACAGGGGTATGAGCTATGGCTACACCTTC. Encoded protein: CSVVDRGMSYGYTF. The chain combines TRBV29-1 with TRBJ1-2, with TRBD1 matching over 9 bases. The germline CDR1 and CDR2 sequences are SQVTM and ANQGSEA. CDR3 length: 14 amino acids. V trimming: 6 bases; J trimming: 4 bases; junction bases outside the gene matches: 9.

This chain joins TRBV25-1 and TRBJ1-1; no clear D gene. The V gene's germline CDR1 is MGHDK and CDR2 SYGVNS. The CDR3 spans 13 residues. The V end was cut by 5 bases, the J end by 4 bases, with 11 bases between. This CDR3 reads CASSLWVGTEAFF. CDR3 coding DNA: TGTGCCAGCAGTTTATGGGTGGGCACTGAAGCTTTCTTT.

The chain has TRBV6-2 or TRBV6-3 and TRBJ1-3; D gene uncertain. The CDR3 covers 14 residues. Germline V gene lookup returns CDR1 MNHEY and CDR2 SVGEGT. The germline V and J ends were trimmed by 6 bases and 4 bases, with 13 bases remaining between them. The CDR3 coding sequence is TGTGCCAGCAGCTCGGGAAGAAGGGGAAACACCATATATTTT. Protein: CASSSGRRGNTIYF.

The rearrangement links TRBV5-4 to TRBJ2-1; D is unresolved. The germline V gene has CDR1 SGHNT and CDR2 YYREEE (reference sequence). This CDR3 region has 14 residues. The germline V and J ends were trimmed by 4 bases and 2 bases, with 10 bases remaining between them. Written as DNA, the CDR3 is TGTGCCAGCAGCGCCTCAGTCACCTACAATGAGCAGTTCTTC. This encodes CASSASVTYNEQFF. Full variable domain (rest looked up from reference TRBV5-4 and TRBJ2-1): ETGVTQSPTHLIKTRGQQVTLRCSSQSGHNTVSWYQQALGQGPQFIFQYYREEENGRGNFPPRFSGLQFPNYSSELNVNALELDDSALYLCASSASVTYNEQFFGPGTRLTVL.

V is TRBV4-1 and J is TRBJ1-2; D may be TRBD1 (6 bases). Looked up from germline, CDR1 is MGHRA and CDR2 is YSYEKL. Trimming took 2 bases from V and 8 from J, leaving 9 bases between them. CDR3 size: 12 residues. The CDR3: CASSQTGRGYTF. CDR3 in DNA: TGCGCCAGCAGCCAAACAGGGAGAGGCTACACCTTC.

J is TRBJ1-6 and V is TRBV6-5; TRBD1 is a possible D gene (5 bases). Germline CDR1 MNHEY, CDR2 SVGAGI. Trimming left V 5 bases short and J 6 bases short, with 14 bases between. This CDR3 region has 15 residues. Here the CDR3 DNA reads TGTGCCAGCAGTCATGGAGGGGCCCTTAATTCACCCCTCCACTTT. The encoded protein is CASSHGGALNSPLHF.

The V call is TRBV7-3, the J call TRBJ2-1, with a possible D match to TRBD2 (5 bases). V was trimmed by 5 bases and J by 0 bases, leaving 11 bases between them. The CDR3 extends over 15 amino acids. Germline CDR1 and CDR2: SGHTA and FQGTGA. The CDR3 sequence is CASSRTPSSYNEQFF. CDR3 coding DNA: TGTGCCAGCAGCCGGACTCCAAGCTCCTACAATGAGCAGTTCTTC.

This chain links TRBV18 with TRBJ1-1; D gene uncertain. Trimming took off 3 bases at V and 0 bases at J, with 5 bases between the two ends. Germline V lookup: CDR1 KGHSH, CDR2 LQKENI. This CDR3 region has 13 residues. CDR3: CASSPDLNTEAFF. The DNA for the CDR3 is TGTGCCAGCTCACCGGACCTGAACACTGAAGCTTTCTTT.

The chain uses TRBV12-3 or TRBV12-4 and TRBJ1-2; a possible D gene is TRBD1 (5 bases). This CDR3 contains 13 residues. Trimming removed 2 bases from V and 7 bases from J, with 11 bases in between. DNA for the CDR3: TGTGCCAGCAGTTTAAGGTTGAGGGGTGGCTACACCTTC. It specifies CASSLRLRGGYTF.

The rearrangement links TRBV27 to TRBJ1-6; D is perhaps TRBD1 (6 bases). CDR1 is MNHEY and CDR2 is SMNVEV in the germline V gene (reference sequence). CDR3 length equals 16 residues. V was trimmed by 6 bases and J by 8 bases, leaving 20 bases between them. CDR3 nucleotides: TGTGCCAGCAGCACCTCCGGGGGCAGGGGCTATTCACCCCTCCACTTT. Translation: CASSTSGGRGYSPLHF.

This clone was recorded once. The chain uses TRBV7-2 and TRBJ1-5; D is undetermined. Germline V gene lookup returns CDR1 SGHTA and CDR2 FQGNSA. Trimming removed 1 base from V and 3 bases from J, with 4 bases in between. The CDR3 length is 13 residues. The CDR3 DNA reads TGTGCCAGCAGCTTAGTCCTCAATCAGCCCCAGCATTTT. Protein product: CASSLVLNQPQHF. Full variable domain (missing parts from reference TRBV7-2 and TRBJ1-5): GAGVSQSPSNKVTEKGKDVELRCDPISGHTALYWYRQSLGQGLEFLIYFQGNSAPDKSGLPSDRFSAERTGGSVSTLTIQRTQQEDSAVYLCASSLVLNQPQHFGDGTRLSIL.